This T cell receptor (beta chain) is drawn from a study of radiotherapy plus CTLA-4 blockade in lung cancer. Produced via immunoSEQ multiplex PCR; TCRdb's table is partial and in-frame only. The sample has approximately 100,000 clones; 82% are singletons. V gave up 4 bases and J gave up 6 bases, with 9 bases separating them. CDR1 is MNHEY and CDR2 is SVGAGI in the germline V gene. The CDR3 totals 13 residues. The chain uses TRBV6-5 and TRBJ2-2, with unresolved D. The material was peripheral blood, obtained from a patient treated with radiotherapy plus ipilimumab. The receptor comes from a human donor with non-small cell lung cancer who had a partial response to radiotherapy plus ipilimumab. DNA of the CDR3: TGTGCCAGCAGTTTGAGGAAACCCGGGGAGCTGTTTTTT. It translates to CASSLRKPGELFF.